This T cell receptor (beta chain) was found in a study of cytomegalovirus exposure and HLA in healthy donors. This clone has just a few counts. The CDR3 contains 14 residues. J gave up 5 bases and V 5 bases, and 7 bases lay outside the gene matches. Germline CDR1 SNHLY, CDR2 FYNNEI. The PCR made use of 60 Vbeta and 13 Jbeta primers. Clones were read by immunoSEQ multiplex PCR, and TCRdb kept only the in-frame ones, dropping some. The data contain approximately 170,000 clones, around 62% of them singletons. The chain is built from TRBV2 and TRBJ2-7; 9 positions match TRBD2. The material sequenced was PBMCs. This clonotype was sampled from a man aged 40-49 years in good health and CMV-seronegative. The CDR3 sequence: CASSPIAGAHEQYF. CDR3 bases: TGTGCCAGCAGTCCAATAGCGGGAGCCCACGAGCAGTACTTC.